The clone carrying this T cell receptor (beta chain) appeared once. Methods used by the authors: Researchers report that nucleated cell counts were estimated from reference gene primer amplification. Only in-frame clones appear in the TCRdb table, and some are missing; sequencing was by immunoSEQ multiplex PCR. V, J and clone size reflect that table, while D and trimming were determined from the DNA. The sample includes fewer than 350,000 clones, approximately 90% of them seen just once. V was cut by 1 base and J by 2 bases, with 10 bases left in between. The CDR3 is 14 amino acids. CDR1 and CDR2 from the germline V gene are SGHRS and YFSETQ. This sample stems from a study of blood T cell repertoires in COVID-19. The age range of participants was about 18 to 90 years, with residence in more than 20 US areas. Which cohort a participant joined came from the clinical history participants gave. Two consecutive negative NP/OP PCR tests, clearance, or resolved symptoms defined Cohort 3 recovery.

Sequenced material: PBMCs or T cells enriched from blood (not recorded which). This chain joins TRBV5-1 and TRBJ2-7; maybe TRBD1 (6 bases). The source is a woman aged 40 to 50 who had recovered from COVID-19. CDR3 coding DNA: TGCGCCAGCAGCTTGTCCAGGGGCACCTACGAGCAGTACTTC. This gives the protein CASSLSRGTYEQYF.